This T cell receptor beta chain emerged from a study of cytomegalovirus exposure and HLA in healthy donors. Looking at the study overall: Prior work identified 95 million to 120 million unique TCR beta sequences in some 180 million T cells.

On this clone: Its antigen remains unknown.

The study ran its PCR with 60 Vbeta and 13 Jbeta primers. The repertoire was sequenced with immunoSEQ multiplex PCR; TCRdb's copy has only in-frame clones and lacks some. The table records about 120,000 clones, 76% of them present only once. The CDR3 spans 14 residues. Germline lookup yields CDR1 SQVTM and CDR2 ANQGSEA. V was pared by 7 bases and J by 10 bases, with 15 bases of the junction left unmatched. Findings and caveats of the study: Among the CMV-associated chains, a few were confirmed in vitro as specific for CMV antigens. Later analysis identified some 16,000 TCR beta sequences associated with HLA alleles, using a false discovery rate threshold of 0.05.

The clonotype was recovered from a woman in her thirties or forties in good health and CMV-seropositive. The sequenced sample was PBMCs. The chain joins TRBV29-1 to TRBJ1-1, with 10 positions matching TRBD1. The CDR3 nucleotides read TGCAGCGCCCAACTACCGGGACAGGGGCCTGGAGCTTTCTTT. It is translated as CSAQLPGQGPGAFF.